These 17 T cell receptor beta chains were sequenced from one sample in a study of blood T cell repertoires in COVID-19. Assay: immunoSEQ multiplex PCR; the TCRdb copy retains only in-frame clones and omits some. The data contain a few hundred thousand clones, 75% to 90% of them singletons. The sequenced sample consisted of PBMCs or T cells enriched from blood (not recorded which). The receptors come from a man between 18 and 35 years old who had recovered from COVID-19.

The rearrangement joins TRBV29-1 to TRBJ1-1; 7 bases fit TRBD1. After removal of 4 bases from V and 0 bases from J, the junction contained 5 bases not matched to a gene. This CDR3 region has 14 residues. Germline CDR1 is SQVTM and CDR2 is ANQGSEA. CDR3 loop: CSVGWGQLNTEAFF. As DNA, the CDR3 is TGCAGCGTTGGCTGGGGACAGTTGAACACTGAAGCTTTCTTT.

This chain joins TRBV5-1 and TRBJ2-5, with a weak D call TRBD1 (6 bases). Germline-derived CDR1 and CDR2 are SGHRS and YFSETQ. V lost 4 bases, J lost 2 bases, and 15 bases lay in between. This CDR3 is built from 15 residues. This CDR3 is CASSPRGRGQETQYF. CDR3 DNA: TGCGCCAGCAGCCCTCGGGGAAGGGGGCAAGAGACCCAGTACTTC.

This chain joins TRBV14 and TRBJ2-1, with unresolved D. Trimming cost V 1 base and J 11 bases, with 6 bases left between them. CDR1 and CDR2 from the germline V gene are SGHDN and FVKESK. The CDR3 extends over 11 amino acids. The CDR3 DNA is TGTGCCAGCAGCCAAGCCGTAAAGCAGTTCTTC. Translated: CASSQAVKQFF.

This chain uses TRBV7-8 with TRBJ2-7, with 14 bases aligning to TRBD2. Looked up from germline, CDR1 is SGHVS and CDR2 is FQNEAQ. The CDR3 spans 18 residues. V shed 5 bases, J shed 0 bases, and the junction held 9 bases outside the gene matches. The CDR3, as DNA: TGTGCCAGCAGCAACCGACTAGCGGGAGGGACGAGCTCCTACGAGCAGTACTTC. Protein: CASSNRLAGGTSSYEQYF.

The genes are TRBV30 and TRBJ1-5; D is perhaps TRBD1 (6 bases). The CDR3 is made up of 15 amino acids. Trimming took off 3 bases at V and 6 bases at J, with 18 bases between the two ends. In germline, CDR1 is GTSNPN, CDR2 SVGIG (reference sequence). Here the CDR3 reads CAWRAPGAPFQPQHF. CDR3 nucleotides: TGTGCCTGGAGGGCCCCAGGGGCACCGTTTCAGCCCCAGCATTTT.

V and J are TRBV7-9 and TRBJ2-1; 11 bases align to TRBD1. With V trimmed by 4 bases and J by 7 bases, 6 bases remained unmatched. The germline V gene has CDR1 SEHNR and CDR2 FQNEAQ (reference sequence). The CDR3 has 15 residues. The CDR3 sequence is CASSWGQGGPNEQFF. In DNA, the CDR3 is TGTGCCAGCAGCTGGGGACAGGGGGGCCCGAATGAGCAGTTCTTC. The full variable domain, completed using reference TRBV7-9 and TRBJ2-1, is DTGVSQNPRHKITKRGQNVTFRCDPISEHNRLYWYRQTLGQGPEFLTYFQNEAQLEKSRLLSDRFSAERPKGSFSTLEIQRTEQGDSAMYLCASSWGQGGPNEQFFGPGTRLTVL.

This clone was observed a single time. V gene TRBV28 combines with J gene TRBJ2-7, with D tentatively TRBD2 (7 bases). The CDR3 sequence is 15 residues long. The V gene's germline CDR1 is MDHEN and CDR2 SYDVKM. CDR3 residues: CGTRGTGPFTYEQYF. The CDR3, as DNA: TGTGGGACTAGGGGGACGGGGCCCTTTACCTACGAGCAGTACTTC.

The chain joins TRBV5-6 to TRBJ2-5; no firm D call. This CDR3 contains 12 residues. The V and J ends lost 3 bases and 2 bases respectively, with 5 bases between them. Looked up from germline, CDR1 is SGHDT and CDR2 is YYEEEE. CDR3 coding DNA: TGTGCCAGCAGCTCTTCTCAAGAGACCCAGTACTTC. Translation: CASSSSQETQYF.

The rearrangement joins TRBV7-8 to TRBJ1-3; no firm D call. CDR1 and CDR2 from the germline V gene are SGHVS and FQNEAQ. Trimming removed 1 base from V and 0 bases from J, with 19 bases in between. CDR3 length equals 19 residues. CDR3 in DNA: TGTGCCAGCAGCTTAGGCCATATAGGGCTCGGGAACTCTGGAAACACCATATATTTT. Translated: CASSLGHIGLGNSGNTIYF.

The V and J genes are TRBV27 and TRBJ1-5; possible D gene TRBD1, 5 bases. This CDR3 has 13 amino acids. Germline V gene lookup returns CDR1 MNHEY and CDR2 SMNVEV (reference sequence). The germline V and J ends were trimmed by 6 bases and 9 bases, with 15 bases remaining between them. CDR3 sequence (DNA): TGTGCCAGCAGCTCGGGGGGGTCGGGGCCCCAGCATTTT. Amino acids: CASSSGGSGPQHF.

V is TRBV5-4 and J is TRBJ1-1, with 9 bases matching TRBD1. CDR1 SGHNT and CDR2 YYREEE come from the germline V gene (reference sequence). The CDR3 length is 14 residues. V trimming: 4 bases; J trimming: 4 bases; junction bases outside the gene matches: 5. CDR3 bases: TGTGCCAGCAGCAGACAGGGGGTGGGCACTGAAGCTTTCTTT. The encoded protein is CASSRQGVGTEAFF.

This clone was detected once. This chain uses TRBV9 with TRBJ2-3, with 9 bases lining up with TRBD2. The CDR3 is 17 residues long. The germline V gene has CDR1 SGDLS and CDR2 YYNGEE. Trimming at V came to 0 bases and at J to 5 bases, leaving 10 bases not matched to a gene. The CDR3, as DNA: TGTGCCAGCAGCGTAGAGTCTAGCGGGGCCCTTGGAGATACGCAGTATTTT. It yields the protein CASSVESSGALGDTQYF.

CDR3 loop: CASSLDRRGYTF. In DNA, the CDR3 is TGTGCCAGCAGCCTGGACAGGCGGGGCTACACCTTC. The chain recombines TRBV12-3 or TRBV12-4 with TRBJ1-2, with 7 bases lining up with TRBD1. Germline trimming cut 6 bases from V and 8 bases from J; bases unmatched to any gene: 6. The CDR3 consists of 12 residues.

The chain carries TRBV6-5 and TRBJ2-1; a possible D gene is TRBD2 (5 bases). This CDR3 contains 14 residues. Germline CDR1 MNHEY, CDR2 SVGAGI. V was shortened by 6 bases and J by 8 bases, with 17 bases between the two germline ends. The CDR3 DNA sequence: TGTGCCAGCAGACCGGCCCTCTTGGGAGATGAGCAGTTCTTC. Translating gives CASRPALLGDEQFF.

The V and J genes are TRBV5-8 and TRBJ1-5; 8 nucleotides line up with TRBD1. The ends lost 3 bases at V and 3 bases at J; junction bases unmatched: 8. The CDR3 consists of 16 residues. Germline V gene data show CDR1 as SGHTS and CDR2 as YDEGEE. The CDR3 DNA follows: TGTGCCAGCAGCTATGCCGGACAGGGCTTCAATCAGCCCCAGCATTTT. It yields the protein CASSYAGQGFNQPQHF.

V gene TRBV7-9 combines with J gene TRBJ1-3; TRBD1 might be the D (5 bases). This CDR3 contains 16 residues. The ends were cut back, 5 bases at V and 0 bases at J, with 14 bases in the middle. From germline, CDR1 is SEHNR and CDR2 FQNEAQ (reference sequence). This CDR3 is CASSRPRQSSGNTIYF. CDR3 nucleotide sequence: TGTGCCAGCAGCCGTCCCCGACAGAGCTCTGGAAACACCATATATTTT.

The chain recombines TRBV9 with TRBJ2-1; 8 bases line up with TRBD2. The trim removed 5 bases at V and 0 bases at J, leaving 7 bases unmatched. Looked up from germline, CDR1 is SGDLS and CDR2 is YYNGEE. The CDR3 extends over 16 amino acids. In nucleotides, the CDR3 is TGTGCCAGCAGTCGTAGCGGGGCAGTCTCCTACAATGAGCAGTTCTTC. It encodes CASSRSGAVSYNEQFF.